This TCR beta chain originates from a study of blood T cell repertoires in COVID-19. Study summary: From T cells, B-cell-depleted T cells, or PBMCs came the material, which was cDNA or gDNA.

Per germline, CDR1 MDHEN and CDR2 SYDVKM. The CDR3 has 14 amino acids. The trim removed 5 bases at V and 5 bases at J, leaving 4 bases unmatched. Participants spanned ages about 18 to 100 years and resided in 20 to 30 US areas. Under the authors' procedure: The authors estimated nucleated cell counts from reference gene primer amplification. The method was immunoSEQ multiplex PCR; TCRdb's version includes in-frame clones alone and lacks a portion of them. V, J and clone size are those of that table, while D and trimming were read from the DNA. The repertoire holds roughly 200,000 clones, 86% seen once, with about 6% in the top ten.

The chain is built from TRBV28 and TRBJ2-5; 11 nucleotides align to TRBD1. Sequenced material: PBMCs or T cells enriched from blood (not recorded which). The TCR originated in a man in his forties with acute COVID-19. CDR3 nucleotide sequence: TGTGCCAGCAGTCGGACAGGGGGCTGGGAGACCCAGTACTTC. Protein: CASSRTGGWETQYF.